Following are 16 T cell receptor beta chains from one sample sequenced in a study of control samples from healthy donors and cancer patients. The table came from immunoSEQ multiplex PCR; TCRdb's copy has only in-frame clones and leaves some out. The sample carries around 200,000 clones, roughly 93% recorded once. Sequenced sample: blood. Source of these receptors: a man younger than 30 in good health.

The J gene is TRBJ2-1, the V gene TRBV27; 7 bases match TRBD2. CDR3 size: 15 residues. Trimming took 9 bases from V and 6 from J; bases not matched to a gene: 14. Germline values: CDR1 MNHEY, CDR2 SMNVEV (reference sequence). The CDR3 sequence is CASSTRASGANEQFF. The CDR3 bases are TGTGCCAGTAGCACTCGGGCCAGCGGGGCCAATGAGCAGTTCTTC.

The chain is built from TRBV5-8 and TRBJ1-5; TRBD1 matches 7 bases. The trim removed 3 bases at V and 4 bases at J, leaving 7 bases unmatched. This CDR3 has 15 residues. Germline V lookup: CDR1 SGHTS, CDR2 YDEGEE. The CDR3 bases are TGTGCCAGCAGCTCGGTCACAGGGGAGAATCAGCCCCAGCATTTT. Translation: CASSSVTGENQPQHF.

The J gene is TRBJ1-2, the V gene TRBV6-5; D uncertain. The V gene lost 7 bases and the J gene lost 6 bases, with 15 bases spanning the gap. CDR1 is MNHEY and CDR2 is SVGAGI in the germline V gene. This CDR3 is built from 13 residues. Written as DNA, the CDR3 is TGTGCCAGCATCGAACGGACTTTAGATGGCTACACCTTC. Encoded protein: CASIERTLDGYTF.

The chain recombines TRBV5-4 with TRBJ1-5; 7 nucleotides agree with TRBD1. CDR1 and CDR2 from the germline V gene are SGHNT and YYREEE (reference sequence). V shed 0 bases, J shed 6 bases, and the junction held 3 bases outside the gene matches. This CDR3 region has 14 residues. The CDR3 region is CASSLEGAGQPQHF. CDR3 DNA: TGTGCCAGCAGCTTGGAGGGGGCTGGTCAGCCCCAGCATTTT.

The J gene is TRBJ2-5, the V gene TRBV10-3; 8 bases agree with TRBD1. There are 15 residues in the CDR3. Germline V gene lookup returns CDR1 ENHRY and CDR2 SYGVKD. Trimming took 0 bases from V and 7 from J; bases not matched to a gene: 7. This CDR3 reads CAISESTGVVGTQYF. CDR3 nucleotide sequence: TGTGCCATCAGTGAGTCGACAGGGGTCGTAGGGACCCAGTACTTC.

The chain recombines TRBV24-1 with TRBJ1-1, with a weak D call TRBD1 (5 bases). Germline loops: CDR1 KGHDR, CDR2 SFDVKD. The CDR3 is 14 residues long. Trimming took 4 bases from V and 4 from J, leaving 12 bases between them. This CDR3 reads CATSDTGGGTEAFF. Here the CDR3 DNA reads TGTGCCACCAGTGACACGGGGGGGGGCACTGAAGCTTTCTTT.

The CDR3 nucleotides are TGTGCCAGCAGCTTACGGGCAGGGACCTACGAGCAGTACTTC. Protein: CASSLRAGTYEQYF. The chain joins TRBV7-3 to TRBJ2-7; D is possibly TRBD1 (5 bases). Trimming removed 2 bases from V and 2 bases from J, with 10 bases in between. This CDR3 comprises 14 residues. Germline CDR1 and CDR2: SGHTA and FQGTGA.

This clone has just one count. The chain carries TRBV24-1 and TRBJ1-2; 7 bases line up with TRBD1. Germline V lookup: CDR1 KGHDR, CDR2 SFDVKD. The CDR3 extends over 14 amino acids. The V and J ends lost 4 bases and 5 bases, in that order; junction bases with no gene match: 6. As DNA, the CDR3 is TGTGCCACCAGTGACCGGGACAGCTATTATGGCTACACCTTC. Its protein product is CATSDRDSYYGYTF.

This rearrangement joins TRBV5-8 to TRBJ2-7; 8 bases are shared with TRBD1. CDR1 SGHTS and CDR2 YDEGEE come from the germline V gene. V lost 5 bases to trimming and J lost 7 bases; unmatched junction nucleotides: 14. There are 15 residues in the CDR3. CDR3 in amino acids: CASRPTGTGVGEQYF. Here the CDR3 DNA reads TGTGCCAGCAGACCTACCGGGACAGGAGTCGGTGAGCAGTACTTC.

This clone showed up just once. V is TRBV28 and J is TRBJ2-7, with TRBD1 identical over 8 bases. The ends lost 4 bases at V and 1 base at J; junction bases unmatched: 6. Germline CDR1 MDHEN, CDR2 SYDVKM. The CDR3 sequence is 15 residues long. CDR3 in amino acids: CASSSPRTGSYEQYF. As DNA, the CDR3 is TGTGCCAGCAGTTCTCCCAGGACAGGGTCCTACGAGCAGTACTTC.

The gene calls are TRBV5-6 and TRBJ1-6; the D is unclear. Germline values: CDR1 SGHDT, CDR2 YYEEEE. This CDR3 comprises 16 residues. The V end was cut by 0 bases, the J end by 4 bases, with 11 bases between. The CDR3 loop is CASSLASGWYNSPLHF. CDR3 sequence (DNA): TGTGCCAGCAGCTTGGCCTCGGGATGGTATAATTCACCCCTCCACTTT.

This rearrangement joins TRBV30 to TRBJ2-7, with 10 positions matching TRBD1. Germline V gene data show CDR1 as GTSNPN and CDR2 as SVGIG (reference sequence). This CDR3 is built from 15 residues. The V segment lost 7 bases and the J segment 3 bases; nucleotides outside the gene matches: 12. As DNA, the CDR3 is TGTGCCTTGCAGACCCCCGGGACAGGGGACTACGAGCAGTACTTC. Translated: CALQTPGTGDYEQYF.

The rearrangement links TRBV30 to TRBJ2-2, with 7 positions matching TRBD1. The V gene end was trimmed by 4 bases and the J gene end by 3 bases; junction bases not matched to a gene: 2. This CDR3 is 13 amino acids long. CDR1 and CDR2 from the germline V gene are GTSNPN and SVGIG (reference sequence). CDR3 loop: CAWTGQYTGELFF. In DNA, the CDR3 is TGTGCCTGGACGGGACAGTACACCGGGGAGCTGTTTTTT.

The V gene is TRBV24-1, the J gene TRBJ2-5; D uncertain. V dropped 0 bases and J dropped 2 bases, with 9 bases sitting between them. Germline CDR1 and CDR2: KGHDR and SFDVKD. The CDR3 covers 15 residues. The CDR3 DNA sequence: TGTGCCACCAGTGATTTGACGCTGGTTCAAGAGACCCAGTACTTC. Protein sequence: CATSDLTLVQETQYF.

The chain joins TRBV19 to TRBJ1-4, with a tentative D call TRBD1 (6 bases). V lost 7 bases, J lost 5 bases, and 11 bases lay in between. This CDR3 is 13 amino acids long. Germline lookup yields CDR1 LNHDA and CDR2 SQIVND (reference sequence). Here the CDR3 reads CASTGQQNEKLFF. The CDR3 DNA is TGTGCCAGTACCGGACAGCAGAATGAAAAACTGTTTTTT.

This sequence joins TRBV2 and TRBJ2-3; 10 bases are a match to TRBD2. Germline loops: CDR1 SNHLY, CDR2 FYNNEI. J gave up 5 bases and V 4 bases, and 6 bases lay outside the gene matches. The CDR3 extends over 15 amino acids. The CDR3 reads CASSALAGAKDTQYF. In nucleotides, the CDR3 is TGTGCCAGCAGTGCCCTAGCGGGGGCCAAAGATACGCAGTATTTT.